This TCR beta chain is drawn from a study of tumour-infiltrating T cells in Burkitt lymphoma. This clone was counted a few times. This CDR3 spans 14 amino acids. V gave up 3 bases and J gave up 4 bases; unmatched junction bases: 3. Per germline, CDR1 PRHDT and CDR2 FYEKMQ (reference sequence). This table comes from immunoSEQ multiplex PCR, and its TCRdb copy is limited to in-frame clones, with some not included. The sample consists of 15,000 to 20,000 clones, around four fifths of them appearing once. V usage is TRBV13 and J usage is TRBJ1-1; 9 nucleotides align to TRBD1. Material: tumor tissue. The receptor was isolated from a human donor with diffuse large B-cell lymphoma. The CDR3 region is CASSFTGGITEAFF. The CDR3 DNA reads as TGTGCCAGCAGCTTTACAGGGGGCATCACTGAAGCTTTCTTT. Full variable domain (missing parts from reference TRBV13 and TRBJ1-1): AAGVIQSPRHLIKEKRETATLKCYPIPRHDTVYWYQQGPGQDPQFLISFYEKMQSDKGSIPDRFSAQQFSDYHSELNMSSLELGDSALYFCASSFTGGITEAFFGQGTRLTVV.